This T cell receptor beta chain emerged from a study of regulatory T cells in long-lasting Graves disease. Study-level background: Recently diagnosed Graves' patients had received antithyroid drugs for under 3 months. General study points: Small sample size may have lowered accuracy.

Time point meaning: newly diagnosed GD, antithyroid drugs for less than 3 months. Following extraction of RNA from PBMCs, that RNA was used to make the TCR library. Building the TCR beta libraries relied on iRepertoire HTBI primers, and CDR3 regions underwent Arm-PCR. Using its own MiXCR run on the multiplex PCR reads, TCRdb lists one record per CDR3 protein. The table lists 360,000 or so distinct CDR3 sequences, roughly 16% of them singletons. This clonotype occurred a few times. Its specificity is unknown. This sample was also put to use in a study of T cells in Graves' hyperthyroidism and ophthalmopathy. Turning to that study: Ophthalmopathy, which appeared later, was predicted by the model a median around 6.5 months before onset.

The specimen comprised peripheral blood mononuclear cells (PBMCs), sampled at new diagnosis, from a patient treated with antithyroid drugs. The sequence was obtained from a woman between 18 and 29 years old with Graves disease.

CDR3 DNA sequence: TGTGCCAGCAGCGTAGAGGTCGTCGGGACAAATGAGCAGTTCTTC. Translating gives CASSVEVVGTNEQFF. The chain employs TRBV9 and TRBJ2-1; D might be TRBD1 (6 bases). V was shortened by 0 bases and J by 7 bases, with 14 bases between the two germline ends. CDR3 length equals 15 residues. CDR1 and CDR2 from the germline V gene are SGDLS and YYNGEE.